This T cell receptor beta chain comes out of a study of blood T cell repertoires in COVID-19. Study details: Samples of COVID-19 (acute and convalescent) were obtained from the United States, Italy and Spain. T cells, B-cell-depleted T cells, or PBMCs provided the cDNA or gDNA that served as material.

The CDR3 has 15 amino acids. Germline CDR1 SNHLY, CDR2 FYNNEI. V lost 0 bases and J 7 bases, leaving 15 bases between the germline ends. As originally analysed: Estimation of nucleated cell counts was performed using reference gene primer amplification. Repertoires were generated with immunoSEQ multiplex PCR, while TCRdb's copy carries only in-frame clones and drops some. V and J calls and clone size come straight from that table; D and trimming were deduced from the DNA. The sample lists about 180,000 clones, around 77% seen once, with about 6.5% in the top ten. Input material: peripheral blood. The rearrangement links TRBV2 to TRBJ1-2; no reliable D call. The receptor's source is a man aged 65 to 85 with active or convalescent COVID-19. The CDR3 DNA follows: TGTGCCAGCAGTGAAGCGCTGGGAGGGCCGGTTGGCTACACCTTC. Amino acids: CASSEALGGPVGYTF.